A selection of T cell receptor beta chains follows, all from one sample in a study of metastatic and nonmetastatic thyroid tumors. Using MiXCR, TCRdb reanalyzed the PCR reads. There are about 20,000 clones in the sample; nearly 25% occur only once, and more than 5.5% lies in the top ten. The specimen was tumor tissue. Receptor source: a female donor with papillary thyroid cancer or a benign thyroid nodule (not recorded which). Some clones in this sample may be carry-over from other donors' samples. The CDR3 runs from the conserved cysteine through the conserved F or W. A D gene is named only where the DNA matches it firmly. The size entry is marked missing in some rows and otherwise reads once, few, many or a size class.

j_gene,abundance,v_gene,d_gene,CDR3nt,CDR3aa
TRBJ2-1,.,TRBV19,.,TGTGCCAGTAGTAGTCTGTCTGGCTCCTACAATGAGCAGTTCTTC,CASSSLSGSYNEQFF
TRBJ2-7,.,TRBV20-1,TRBD2,TGCAGTGCTAGAGAGACGGGAGGGAGGGACGAGCAGTACTTC,CSARETGGRDEQYF
TRBJ2-1,.,TRBV5-1,.,TGCGCCAGCAGCTTGGATGCGGGCTCCTACAATGAGCAGTTCTTC,CASSLDAGSYNEQFF
TRBJ2-1,.,TRBV4-1,.,TGCGCCAGCAGCCAGAGCCGGGTTCCGGGACGGAGCTACAATGAGCAGTTCTTC,CASSQSRVPGRSYNEQFF
TRBJ2-3,.,TRBV6-2/TRBV6-3,TRBD2,TGTGCCAGCAGTTATCTCCCGGGACTAGCGGGAGTCCGGCCAGATACACAGTATTTT,CASSYLPGLAGVRPDTQYF
TRBJ1-2,.,TRBV19,.,TGTGCCAGTAGTACCCGTTACCAGGGGCTCTATGGCTACACCTTC,CASSTRYQGLYGYTF
TRBJ2-1,few,TRBV29-1,TRBD2,TGCAGCGCGACTAGCGGTATTGGCAATGAGCAGTTCTTC,CSATSGIGNEQFF
TRBJ1-6,medium-sized,TRBV27,.,TGTGCCAGCAGTTTATCGGGGTCGGGATCCCTCCACTTT,CASSLSGSGSLHF
TRBJ2-7,few,TRBV7-2,.,TGTGCCAGCAGCCCGGGGCTAGCGCCCTACGAGCAGTACTTC,CASSPGLAPYEQYF
TRBJ1-3,.,TRBV27,TRBD1,TGTGCCAGCACGACAGGGGGCGGGAGGAACACCATATATTTT,CASTTGGGRNTIYF
TRBJ1-5,.,TRBV6-1,.,TGTGCCAGCAGTGAATCGACAGCCGATCAGCCCCAGCATTTT,CASSESTADQPQHF
TRBJ2-1,many,TRBV5-1,.,TGCGCCAGCAGCCCCGGGGGAAGCAATGAGCAGTTCTTC,CASSPGGSNEQFF
TRBJ1-6,many,TRBV7-2,TRBD1,TGTGCCAGCAGCTTAGTGGGGACAGGGAATAGTAATTCACCCCTCCACTTT,CASSLVGTGNSNSPLHF
TRBJ2-7,.,TRBV11-2,.,TGTGCCAGCAGCTTAGATATGGGGACTGGCTACGAGCAGTACTTC,CASSLDMGTGYEQYF
TRBJ2-3,few,TRBV2,TRBD1,TGTGCCAGCCGACAGGGTCCCAGCACGGATACGCAGTATTTT,CASRQGPSTDTQYF
TRBJ2-7,medium-sized,TRBV28,TRBD2,TGTGCCAGCATGGGTCACCTAGCGGGAGATCTAGAGGAGCAGTACTTC,CASMGHLAGDLEEQYF
TRBJ1-5,many,TRBV2,TRBD1,TGTGCCAGCAGTGACAGGGGGGATCAGCCCCAGCATTTT,CASSDRGDQPQHF
TRBJ2-5,.,TRBV28,TRBD1,TGTGCCAGCAGAACTGGACAGGGAGGATTGGGGCTCCAAGAGACCCAGTACTTC,CASRTGQGGLGLQETQYF
TRBJ2-7,few,TRBV25-1,TRBD1,TGTGCCAGCAGAACAATGGTCTCCGGGACAGGTCGAGACGAGCAGTACTTC,CASRTMVSGTGRDEQYF
TRBJ1-1,many,TRBV7-2,.,TGTGCCAGCAGCTTCGGTATGAGGAACACTGAAGCTTTCTTT,CASSFGMRNTEAFF
TRBJ2-5,many,TRBV10-3,.,TGTGCCAGCCAGGGCAGGGGCCTCCAAGAGACCCAGTACTTC,CASQGRGLQETQYF
TRBJ2-7,medium-sized,TRBV27,TRBD2,TGTGCCAGCAGTTTACGTAGGGGATCTACTCGACTAGCGGAGATGGCCGAGCAGTACTTC,CASSLRRGSTRLAEMAEQYF
TRBJ2-1,.,TRBV4-2,TRBD1,TGTGCCAGCAGCCCCGGGACAGGGACCTACAATGAGCAGTTCTTC,CASSPGTGTYNEQFF
TRBJ2-5,few,TRBV2,.,TGTGCCAGCAGTGAACGAAGCGGTAACCAAGAGACCCAGTGCTTC,CASSERSGNQETQCF
TRBJ2-6,.,TRBV5-1,.,TGCGCCAGCAGCTTGGCTGGGGGCGCTGGGGCCAACGTCCTGACTTTC,CASSLAGGAGANVLTF
TRBJ2-5,once,TRBV20-1,.,TGCAGTGCTCCACAAGAGAACCAGTACTTC,CSAPQENQYF
TRBJ2-1,many,TRBV14,.,TGTGCCAGCAGCCACATCGGGTCCTACAATGAGCAGTTCTTC,CASSHIGSYNEQFF
TRBJ1-2,medium-sized,TRBV7-2,.,TGTGCCAGCAGCTTAGGGGCAGATGGCTACACCTTC,CASSLGADGYTF
TRBJ2-5,.,TRBV29-1,TRBD1,TGCAGCGCACTAGGACAGGGTGGGGAGACCCAGTACTTC,CSALGQGGETQYF
TRBJ1-5,many,TRBV4-1,.,TGCGCCAGCAGCAGCGTCGGTCAGCCCCAGCATTTT,CASSSVGQPQHF
TRBJ2-7,medium-sized,TRBV6-1,.,TGTGCCAGCAGCCTCACAGGGACCTACGAGCAGTACTTC,CASSLTGTYEQYF
TRBJ2-3,.,TRBV11-2,TRBD2,TGTGCCAGCAGCTCCGGGACTAGCGTTGGGGATACGCAGTATTTT,CASSSGTSVGDTQYF
TRBJ1-2,.,TRBV4-2,TRBD1,TGTGCCAGCAGCCAAGACCAGTCGACAGGGGTCTATGGCTACACCTTC,CASSQDQSTGVYGYTF
TRBJ1-2,.,TRBV7-2,.,TGTGCCAGCAGCTTGGGACTGCGAGTGGAAGGCTACACCTTC,CASSLGLRVEGYTF
TRBJ2-1,once,TRBV11-3,TRBD2,TGTGCCAGCAGCTTAGGGACTAGCGGAGACAATGAGCAGTTCTTC,CASSLGTSGDNEQFF